Shown below are 18 T cell receptor beta chains from a single sample sequenced in a study of blood T cell repertoires in COVID-19. Profiling relied on immunoSEQ multiplex PCR, and the TCRdb table lists in-frame clones only, not all of them. The repertoire holds approximately 110,000 clones, with about 90% as singletons. Source material: peripheral blood. These receptors were obtained from a man aged 45-65 years with COVID-19, enrolled during active disease.

The chain carries TRBV6-5 and TRBJ2-2; TRBD1 aligns across 8 bases. CDR1 is MNHEY, CDR2 SVGAGI, per germline. This CDR3 is built from 15 residues. V was pared by 6 bases and J by 4 bases, with 7 bases of the junction left unmatched. CDR3 sequence: CASRSTGEFTGELFF. For the CDR3, the DNA is TGTGCCAGCAGATCGACAGGGGAATTCACCGGGGAGCTGTTTTTT.

This clone was detected only once. The rearrangement links TRBV18 to TRBJ2-2; D remains ambiguous. The CDR3 totals 13 residues. Germline V gene lookup returns CDR1 KGHSH and CDR2 LQKENI. V was clipped by 3 bases and J by 3 bases, with 5 bases between them. The CDR3 coding sequence is TGTGCCAGCTCACCCCGAGACACCGGGGAGCTGTTTTTT. Translating gives CASSPRDTGELFF.

The V call is TRBV6-5, the J call TRBJ2-7; no clear D gene. Trimming took 0 bases from V and 0 from J, leaving 9 bases between them. CDR1 is MNHEY and CDR2 is SVGAGI in the germline V gene. The CDR3 extends over 15 amino acids. CDR3 bases: TGTGCCAGCAGTTACTCGGCGGAGACCTCCTACGAGCAGTACTTC. It specifies CASSYSAETSYEQYF.

The chain combines TRBV7-9 with TRBJ2-1; 7 nucleotides line up with TRBD1. Germline CDR1 and CDR2: SEHNR and FQNEAQ (reference sequence). The CDR3 runs 13 residues. The J segment lost 4 bases and the V segment lost 5 bases, leaving 2 bases of the junction unmatched. The CDR3 sequence: CASSEGQYNEQFF. CDR3 DNA: TGTGCCAGCAGCGAGGGACAGTACAATGAGCAGTTCTTC.

V gene TRBV19 combines with J gene TRBJ2-7; D may be TRBD2 (5 bases). Between the trimmed V and J ends, which lost 5 bases and 5 bases, there was a span of 13 bases. CDR1 LNHDA and CDR2 SQIVND come from the germline V gene (reference sequence). CDR3 size: 13 residues. This chain's CDR3 is CASSLIASNEQYF. In DNA, the CDR3 is TGTGCCAGTAGTTTAATAGCGTCGAACGAGCAGTACTTC. The full variable domain, its missing parts supplied by reference TRBV19 and TRBJ2-7, is DGGITQSPKYLFRKEGQNVTLSCEQNLNHDAMYWYRQDPGQGLRLIYYSQIVNDFQKGDIAEGYSVSREKKESFPLTVTSAQKNPTAFYLCASSLIASNEQYFGPGTRLTVT.

This clone is a singleton in its sample. The V and J genes are TRBV5-5 and TRBJ1-2; 7 positions match TRBD1. J lost 6 bases, V lost 1 base, and 9 bases had no gene match. The CDR3 is made up of 15 amino acids. Looked up from germline, CDR1 is SGHKS and CDR2 is YYEKEE (reference sequence). CDR3 sequence: CASSLQQGSFNGYTF. The CDR3 DNA reads as TGTGCCAGCAGCTTGCAACAGGGGAGTTTCAATGGCTACACCTTC.

The chain has TRBV6-5 and TRBJ2-1; perhaps TRBD2 as D (6 bases). CDR3 length: 14 amino acids. Germline CDR1 MNHEY, CDR2 SVGAGI. V lost 8 bases and J 0 bases, leaving 11 bases between the germline ends. CDR3 region: CASLLAVSYNEQFF. DNA for the CDR3: TGTGCCAGCTTACTAGCAGTCTCCTACAATGAGCAGTTCTTC.

This chain links TRBV6-2 or TRBV6-3 with TRBJ1-5; 7 bases fit TRBD1. The junction had 10 bases not matched to a gene; V was cut back by 1 base and J by 4 bases. CDR1 MNHEY and CDR2 SVGEGT come from the germline V gene. The CDR3 covers 17 residues. CDR3 amino acids: CASSYLVGGTENQPQHF. CDR3 nucleotides: TGTGCCAGCAGTTACTTGGTTGGTGGGACAGAAAATCAGCCCCAGCATTTT.

The rearrangement joins TRBV4-3 to TRBJ1-2; D unclear. Germline CDR1 is LGHNA and CDR2 is YSLEER. The CDR3 consists of 17 residues. V lost 1 base to trimming and J lost 1 base, with 16 bases between them. CDR3: CASSQGQRLLDNYGYTF. The CDR3 nucleotides read TGCGCCAGCAGCCAAGGCCAACGCCTTCTAGATAACTATGGCTACACCTTC.

Points on this clone: At one of its ends the junction is not consistent with the germline gene, which may arise from a read error. V usage is TRBV19 and J usage is TRBJ1-2; TRBD1 matches at 9 bases. The CDR3 is made up of 14 amino acids. From germline, CDR1 is LNHDA and CDR2 SQIVND (reference sequence). DNA of the CDR3: TGTGCCAGTAATATACAGGGGGCAAACTATGGCTACACCTTC. This codes for CASNIQGANYGYTF.

The chain joins TRBV7-9 to TRBJ2-3; D may be TRBD2 (7 bases). In germline, CDR1 is SEHNR, CDR2 FQNEAQ (reference sequence). CDR3 length: 17 residues. The ends were cut back, 4 bases at V and 2 bases at J, with 19 bases in the middle. The CDR3 is CASSYRGGLTPTDTQYF. The CDR3 coding sequence is TGTGCCAGCAGCTACCGCGGGGGCCTGACCCCCACAGATACGCAGTATTTT.

The chain joins TRBV28 to TRBJ2-1; weak D call: TRBD1 (5 bases). The CDR3 contains 16 residues. Germline V gene sequence: CDR1 MDHEN, CDR2 SYDVKM. V lost 3 bases to trimming and J lost 4 bases, with 16 bases between them. The CDR3 region is CASSLVGAHIYNEQFF. In DNA, the CDR3 is TGTGCCAGCAGTTTGGTAGGGGCGCACATTTACAATGAGCAGTTCTTC.

The chain uses TRBV27 and TRBJ2-5, with D perhaps TRBD2 (6 bases). CDR3 length: 13 amino acids. V lost 8 bases and J 2 bases, leaving 12 bases between the germline ends. Germline assignment: CDR1 MNHEY and CDR2 SMNVEV (reference sequence). The CDR3, as DNA: TGTGCCAGCCGGGGGTGGAGTCAAGAGACCCAGTACTTC. This gives the protein CASRGWSQETQYF.

The chain is built from TRBV9 and TRBJ1-6; 9 bases map to TRBD1. Germline V gives CDR1 SGDLS, CDR2 YYNGEE. The length of the CDR3 is 15 residues. V shed 6 bases and J 6 bases; nucleotides not matched to a gene: 7. The CDR3 coding sequence is TGTGCCAGCAAGGGACAGGGAGGAGGTAATTCACCCCTCCACTTT. Encoded protein: CASKGQGGGNSPLHF.

Remarks on this clone: An end of the junction differs from the germline gene, which may be a read error. The chain recombines TRBV6-1 with TRBJ2-3; D is uncertain. From germline, CDR1 is MNHNS and CDR2 SASEGT. CDR3 length equals 13 residues. The CDR3 spells CASREGGRDTQYF. The DNA for the CDR3 is TGTGCCAGCAGGGAAGGTGGGCGAGATACGCAGTATTTT.

The chain carries TRBV10-3 and TRBJ2-7; D remains unclear. The ends were cut back, 7 bases at V and 2 bases at J, with 9 bases in the middle. The CDR3 has 12 amino acids. Germline loops: CDR1 ENHRY, CDR2 SYGVKD. In nucleotides, the CDR3 is TGTGCCATCAAACAGCCCCCCTACGAGCAGTACTTC. Residues: CAIKQPPYEQYF.

This clone was counted a single time. This chain joins TRBV30 and TRBJ1-4, with D possibly matching TRBD1 (5 bases). Deletions cut 2 bases from V and 9 bases from J, with 10 bases between. This CDR3 spans 12 amino acids. CDR1 and CDR2 from the germline V gene are GTSNPN and SVGIG (reference sequence). CDR3 amino acids: CAWSTMGQKLFF. The CDR3 nucleotides are TGTGCCTGGAGTACGATGGGGCAAAAACTGTTTTTT.

The chain joins TRBV20-1 to TRBJ2-4; 7 positions agree with TRBD2. Trimming took 3 bases from V and 1 from J; bases not matched to a gene: 9. Germline values: CDR1 DFQATT, CDR2 SNEGSKA (reference sequence). This CDR3 has 16 residues. This CDR3 is CSASRGGGSAKNIQYF. In nucleotides, the CDR3 is TGCAGTGCTAGTAGGGGCGGGGGATCGGCCAAAAACATTCAGTACTTC.